The clone carrying this TCR beta chain registers medium-sized by frequency. Each sample's input was roughly 270 ng genomic DNA, 35,000 to 40,000 genome equivalents. The data belong to a study of T cell clusters in autoimmune cytopenias. The germline V gene has CDR1 MNHEY and CDR2 SVGEGT. The CDR3 consists of 13 residues. Multiplex touch-down PCR amplified TRB using TRB-A and TRB-B pools in one tube. TCRdb reprocessed the multiplex PCR reads; each CDR3 protein has one entry and no DNA is given. The record lists under 4,500 distinct CDR3 sequences, of which the ten most abundant hold 15% to 20%. This chain connects TRBV6-2 or TRBV6-3 to TRBJ1-5; lacking DNA, the TRBD1 call made by TCRdb goes unchecked. The sequencing input was peripheral blood. The source of this sequence is a human donor with an autoimmune cytopenia or autoimmune hepatitis (not recorded which). CDR3 sequence reads: CASSYEGDQPQHF.